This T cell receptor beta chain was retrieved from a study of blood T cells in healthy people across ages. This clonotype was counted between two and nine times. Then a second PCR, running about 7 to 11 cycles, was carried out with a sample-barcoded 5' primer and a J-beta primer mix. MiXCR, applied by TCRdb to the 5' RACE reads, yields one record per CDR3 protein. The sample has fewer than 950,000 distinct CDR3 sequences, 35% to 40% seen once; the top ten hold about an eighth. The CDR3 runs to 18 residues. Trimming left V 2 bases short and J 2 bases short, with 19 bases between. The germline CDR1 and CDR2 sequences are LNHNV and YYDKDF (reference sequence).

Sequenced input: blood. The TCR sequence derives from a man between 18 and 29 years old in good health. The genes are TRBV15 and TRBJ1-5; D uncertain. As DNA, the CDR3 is TGTGCCACCAGCAGACCCCGACTGGCGGTCCCTGGCAATCAGCCCCAGCATTTT. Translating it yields CATSRPRLAVPGNQPQHF.